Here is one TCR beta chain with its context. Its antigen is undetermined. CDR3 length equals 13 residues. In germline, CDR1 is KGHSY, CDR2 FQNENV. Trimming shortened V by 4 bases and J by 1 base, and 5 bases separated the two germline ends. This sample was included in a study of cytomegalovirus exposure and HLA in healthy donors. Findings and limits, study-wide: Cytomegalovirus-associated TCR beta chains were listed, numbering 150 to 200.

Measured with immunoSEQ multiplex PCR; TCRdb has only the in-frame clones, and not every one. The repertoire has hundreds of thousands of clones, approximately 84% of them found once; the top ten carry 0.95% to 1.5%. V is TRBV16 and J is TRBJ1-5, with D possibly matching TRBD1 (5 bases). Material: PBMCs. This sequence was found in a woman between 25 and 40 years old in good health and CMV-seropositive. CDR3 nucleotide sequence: TGTGCCAGCAGCCCAGGGAGCAATCAGCCCCAGCATTTT. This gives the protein CASSPGSNQPQHF.